This paragraph reports one T cell receptor beta chain. Its antigen target is currently unknown. No base qualities exist here, and no much larger clone lies one base off it. The sample originates from a study of long-term antiretroviral therapy in people with HIV (dated by TCRdb to between 2022 and 2023). Concerning the study at large: The earliest samples were collected roughly a decade before the 2015 WHO recommendation for immediate ART, at a time when ART was usually postponed until CD4 counts fell. Among the 30 to 35 participants with HIV, ten to twelve were female. A retrospective serial study tested whether changes in peripheral blood TRB repertoire composition and diversity were associated with ART initiation and durable HIV suppression. A total of roughly 200 cryopreserved PBMC samples came from around 30 adults with confirmed HIV infection and were collected serially over a mean of roughly six years (range 1-12). Test extractions of a monoclonal T-cell line alongside some 35 polyclonal samples showed no cross-contamination during QIAcube processing. Broader findings and caveats from the paper: Because pre-ART samples had limited cell numbers, unsorted PBMC were profiled rather than sorted CD4+ and CD8+ T cells. ART initiation was associated with a significant increase in TRB diversity, but diversity stayed significantly below transplant donor controls even after long-term ART. Samples dated from the mid-2000s to the late 2010s, and the ART regimens used may be less effective than current ones. Owing to limited PBMC availability, only the TCR beta chain was sequenced, without alpha chain pairing. Narrower CDR3 length ranges were observed in HIV repertoires than in controls, and an antigen-experienced repertoire with only a slight naive shift after ART was suggested by the network structure. No data were available on ART adherence, viral resistance or therapy changes, limiting inferences about post-ART repertoire changes. At every time point, the repertoire was dominated by expanded TRB clones first identified before ART initiation, although this dominance fluctuated and, in many PLHIV, declined after ART.

The germline V gene (reference sequence) supplies CDR1 SEHNR and CDR2 FQNEAQ. Deletion took 5 bases off V and 5 bases off J, with a span of 11 bases between the germline ends. Measured from the cysteine to the phenylalanine, the CDR3 is 13 residues long. Just the 39-base CDR3 DNA is kept, in frame starting at base 1. Inclusion was restricted to participants for whom at least one PBMC sample before ART initiation and at least two post-ART samples were available. All participants with HIV were treated in the United States of America. Before DNA extraction, cryopreserved samples of about 0.95-11 million PBMC were thawed and then washed. At the time of the earliest PBMC sample, participants with HIV were aged between roughly 23 and 60 years. PBMC samples were contributed by each participant from 1-4 timepoints before ART initiation and 2-8 timepoints after ART initiation, with a median of 7 samples. For every participant, serial HIV viral load, CD4+ T-cell count, ART history and demographic data were obtained. Using a Qiagen kit on a QIAcube, genomic DNA was extracted from unsorted PBMC, with samples processed in batches of 12.

The immunoSEQ hsTCRB v3.0 assay was used at survey level resolution to sequence the TRB variable region. TRB sequencing targeted a depth of roughly 35,000-55,000 T-cell genomes per sample. TRB libraries were pooled and sequenced on an Illumina MiSeq using a v3 150-cycle kit. Per the source publication's procedure: Analysis of repertoires was carried out in R inside a reproducible Nextflow workflow spanning QC, data transformation and analysis. Custom analyses were implemented in LymphoSeq2, an R package for AIRR-Seq data exploration. After excluding a handful of samples that yielded fewer than 5000 total TRB sequences, approximately 180 HIV repertoires remained for analysis. Of the 188 retained HIV repertoires, 59 were collected before and around 130 after ART initiation. Repertoires were downsampled to 5000 TRB nucleotide sequences, with summary statistics averaged over 100 downsampling iterations. Only TRB sequences with CDR3 regions of at least seven amino acids were retained for analysis. Two measures captured diversity: a Shannon entropy-derived clonality score and the Gini coefficient. Repertoire networks linked the top 5000 CDR3 amino acid sequences whenever two sequences differed by an edit distance of one. GLIPH2 predicted antigen specificity groups and MHC restriction for TRB CDR3 amino acid sequences. To flag known associations with CMV, EBV, HIV or tissue antigens, CDR3 amino acid sequences were compared against VDJdb and McPAS-TCR. Pre-ART, post-ART and control groups were compared with Wilcoxon signed-rank tests and Holm-Bonferroni correction. TCRdb took this table from immuneACCESS and kept in-frame rearrangements with V and J called. Such tables lack part of the clones; where checked against another copy, unresolved V genes explain under half of the gap, and the rest is unexplained. D and trimming were read from the DNA, whereas the V and J calls and clone size are those reported in that table. This sample gives about 22,000 clones in total; about 72% of them show up just once. 10% to 15% of the sample comes from the top ten.

The source is a woman aged 40 to 50 with HIV. This chain is built from TRBV7-9 and TRBJ2-3; no D gene is confidently identified. The specimen comprised unsorted PBMCs, sampled around 1.8 years before starting antiretroviral therapy. This receptor has the CDR3 CASSLSRGDTQYF. The nucleotide sequence is given as TGTGCCAGCAGCCTGAGTAGAGGAGATACGCAGTATTTT.